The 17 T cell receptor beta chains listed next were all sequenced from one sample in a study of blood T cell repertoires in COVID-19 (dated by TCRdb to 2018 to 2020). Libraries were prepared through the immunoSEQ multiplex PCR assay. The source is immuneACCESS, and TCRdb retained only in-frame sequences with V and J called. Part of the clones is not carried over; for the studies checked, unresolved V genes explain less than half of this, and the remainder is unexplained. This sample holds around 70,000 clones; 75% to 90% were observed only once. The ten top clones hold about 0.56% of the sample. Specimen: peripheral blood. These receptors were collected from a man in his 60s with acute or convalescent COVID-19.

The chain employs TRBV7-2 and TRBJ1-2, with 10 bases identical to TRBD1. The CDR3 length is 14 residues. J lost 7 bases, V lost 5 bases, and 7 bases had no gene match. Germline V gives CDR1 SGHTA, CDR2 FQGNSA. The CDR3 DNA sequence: TGTGCCAGCAGCACAAGACAGGGGGCGGGTGGCTACACCTTC. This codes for CASSTRQGAGGYTF. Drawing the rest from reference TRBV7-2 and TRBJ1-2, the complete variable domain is GAGVSQSPSNKVTEKGKDVELRCDPISGHTALYWYRQSLGQGLEFLIYFQGNSAPDKSGLPSDRFSAERTGGSVSTLTIQRTQQEDSAVYLCASSTRQGAGGYTFGSGTRLTVV.

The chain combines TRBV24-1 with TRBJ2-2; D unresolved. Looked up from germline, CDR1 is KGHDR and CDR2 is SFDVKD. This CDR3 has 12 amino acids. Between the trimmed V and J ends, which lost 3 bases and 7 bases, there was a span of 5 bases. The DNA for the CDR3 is TGTGCCACCAGTGATGGCATCGGGGAGCTGTTTTTT. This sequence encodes CATSDGIGELFF.

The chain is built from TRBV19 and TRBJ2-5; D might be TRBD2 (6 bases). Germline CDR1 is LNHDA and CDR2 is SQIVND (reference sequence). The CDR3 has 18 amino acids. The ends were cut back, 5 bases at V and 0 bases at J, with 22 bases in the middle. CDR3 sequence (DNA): TGTGCCAGTAGTTCCGTTTGGCGGGACGCGGGGTACCAAGAGACCCAGTACTTC. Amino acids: CASSSVWRDAGYQETQYF.

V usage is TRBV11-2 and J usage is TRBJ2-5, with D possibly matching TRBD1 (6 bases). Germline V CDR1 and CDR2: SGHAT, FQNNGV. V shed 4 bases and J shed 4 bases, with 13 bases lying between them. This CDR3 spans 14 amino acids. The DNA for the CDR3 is TGTGCCAGCAGCTCCCATACACAGGGAGAGACCCAGTACTTC. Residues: CASSSHTQGETQYF.

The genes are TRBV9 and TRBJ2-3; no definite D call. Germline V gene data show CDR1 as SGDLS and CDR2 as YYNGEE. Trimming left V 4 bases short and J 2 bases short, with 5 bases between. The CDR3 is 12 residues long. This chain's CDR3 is CASSLFTDTQYF. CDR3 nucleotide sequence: TGTGCCAGCAGCCTTTTCACAGATACGCAGTATTTT. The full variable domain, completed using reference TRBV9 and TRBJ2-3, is DSGVTQTPKHLITATGQRVTLRCSPRSGDLSVYWYQQSLDQGLQFLIQYYNGEERAKGNILERFSAQQFPDLHSELNLSSLELGDSALYFCASSLFTDTQYFGPGTRLTVL.

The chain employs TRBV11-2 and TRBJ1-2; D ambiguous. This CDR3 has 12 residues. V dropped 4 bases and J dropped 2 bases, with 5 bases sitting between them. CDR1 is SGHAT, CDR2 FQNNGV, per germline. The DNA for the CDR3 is TGTGCCAGCAGCTACCAGAACTATGGCTACACCTTC. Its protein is CASSYQNYGYTF.

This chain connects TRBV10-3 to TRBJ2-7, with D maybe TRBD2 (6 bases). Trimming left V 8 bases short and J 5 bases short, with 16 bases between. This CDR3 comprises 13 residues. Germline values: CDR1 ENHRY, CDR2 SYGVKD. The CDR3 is CAIRKPGGDEQYF. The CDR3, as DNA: TGTGCCATCCGGAAGCCCGGGGGTGACGAGCAGTACTTC.

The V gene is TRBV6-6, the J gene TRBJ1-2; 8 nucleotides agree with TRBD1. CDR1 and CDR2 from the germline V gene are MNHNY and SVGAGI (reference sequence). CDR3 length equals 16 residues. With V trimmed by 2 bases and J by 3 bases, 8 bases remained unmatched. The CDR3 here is CASSYTTQGADYGYTF. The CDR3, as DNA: TGTGCCAGCAGTTACACAACTCAGGGGGCGGACTATGGCTACACCTTC.

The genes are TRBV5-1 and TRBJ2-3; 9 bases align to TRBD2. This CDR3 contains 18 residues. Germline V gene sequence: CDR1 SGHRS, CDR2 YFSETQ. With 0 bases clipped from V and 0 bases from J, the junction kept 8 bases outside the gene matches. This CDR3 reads CASSLVVSGGPSTDTQYF. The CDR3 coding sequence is TGCGCCAGCAGCTTGGTTGTTAGCGGGGGCCCTAGCACAGATACGCAGTATTTT.

CDR3 DNA: TGTGCCAGCAGTCCCCGGACTAGCGGGAGACCCACAGATACGCAGTATTTT. It encodes CASSPRTSGRPTDTQYF. The rearrangement joins TRBV6-6 to TRBJ2-3; 13 bases are shared with TRBD2. Germline V lookup: CDR1 MNHNY, CDR2 SVGAGI (reference sequence). Unmatched junction bases numbered 7, after V lost 5 bases and J lost 2 bases. This CDR3 is 17 amino acids long.

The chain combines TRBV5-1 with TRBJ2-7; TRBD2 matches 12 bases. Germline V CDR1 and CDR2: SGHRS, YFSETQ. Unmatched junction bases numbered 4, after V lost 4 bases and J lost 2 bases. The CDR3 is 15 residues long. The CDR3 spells CASSPRLAGAYEQYF. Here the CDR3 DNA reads TGCGCCAGCAGCCCAAGACTAGCGGGAGCCTACGAGCAGTACTTC.

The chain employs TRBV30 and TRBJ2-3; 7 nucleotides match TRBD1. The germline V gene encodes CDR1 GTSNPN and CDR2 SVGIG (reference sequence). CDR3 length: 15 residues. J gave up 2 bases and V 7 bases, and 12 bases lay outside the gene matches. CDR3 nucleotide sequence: TGTGCCTTGACTTCGAGGGACAGATACACAGATACGCAGTATTTT. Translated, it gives CALTSRDRYTDTQYF.

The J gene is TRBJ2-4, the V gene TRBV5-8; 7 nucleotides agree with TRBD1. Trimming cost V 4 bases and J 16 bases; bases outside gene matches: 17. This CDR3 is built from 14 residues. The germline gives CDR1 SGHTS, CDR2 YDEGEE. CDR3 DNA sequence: TGTGCCAGCAGCATAGCTAACCGGGACAGAAGGATATACTTC. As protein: CASSIANRDRRIYF.

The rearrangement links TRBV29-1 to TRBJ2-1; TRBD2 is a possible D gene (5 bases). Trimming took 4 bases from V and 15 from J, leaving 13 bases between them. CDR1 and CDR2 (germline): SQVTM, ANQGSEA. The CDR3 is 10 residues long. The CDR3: CSVVERVPFF. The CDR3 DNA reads TGCAGCGTTGTGGAGAGGGTCCCGTTCTTC.

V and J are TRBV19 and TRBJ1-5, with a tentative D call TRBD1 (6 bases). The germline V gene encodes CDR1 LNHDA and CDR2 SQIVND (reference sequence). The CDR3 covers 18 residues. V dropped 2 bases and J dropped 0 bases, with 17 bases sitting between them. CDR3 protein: CASSIPFGQSYSNQPQHF. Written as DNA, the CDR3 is TGTGCCAGTAGTATACCCTTCGGACAGTCATATAGCAATCAGCCCCAGCATTTT.

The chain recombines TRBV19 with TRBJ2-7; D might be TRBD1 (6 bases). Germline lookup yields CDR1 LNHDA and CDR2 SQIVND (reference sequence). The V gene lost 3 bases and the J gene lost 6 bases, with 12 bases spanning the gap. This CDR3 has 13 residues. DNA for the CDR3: TGTGCCAGTAGTATTAACAGGGAGAGCGAGCAGTACTTC. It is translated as CASSINRESEQYF.

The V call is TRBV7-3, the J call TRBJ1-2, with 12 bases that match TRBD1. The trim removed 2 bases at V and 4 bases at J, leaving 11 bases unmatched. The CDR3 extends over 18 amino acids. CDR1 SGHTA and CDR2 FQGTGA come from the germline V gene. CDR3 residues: CASSLGPGQGARGYGYTF. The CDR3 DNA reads TGTGCCAGCAGCTTAGGACCGGGACAGGGGGCCAGGGGCTATGGCTACACCTTC.